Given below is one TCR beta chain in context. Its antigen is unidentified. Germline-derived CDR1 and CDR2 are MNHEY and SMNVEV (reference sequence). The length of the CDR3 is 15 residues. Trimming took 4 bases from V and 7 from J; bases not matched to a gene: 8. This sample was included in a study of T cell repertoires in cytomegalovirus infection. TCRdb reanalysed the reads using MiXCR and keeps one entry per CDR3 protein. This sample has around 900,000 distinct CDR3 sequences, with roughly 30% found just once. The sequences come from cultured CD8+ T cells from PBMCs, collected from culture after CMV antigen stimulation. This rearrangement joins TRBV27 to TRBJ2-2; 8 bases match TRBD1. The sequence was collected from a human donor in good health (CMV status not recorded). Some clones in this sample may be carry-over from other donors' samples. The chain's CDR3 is CASSYQGALDGELFF. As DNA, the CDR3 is TGTGCCAGCAGTTACCAGGGGGCGCTTGACGGGGAGCTGTTTTTT.